The 6 T cell receptor beta chains listed next were all sequenced from one sample in a study of beta chain features in type 1 diabetes. Overall study findings and caveats: Researchers report that Type 1 diabetes patients had moderately but significantly shorter TCRB CDR3s across all four CD4+ subsets.

These TCRs are of unknown antigen specificity. Sequencing targeted expressed TCRB transcripts, as all isolated RNA had been reverse transcribed. TCRdb keeps only in-frame clones here, not all; method: immunoSEQ multiplex PCR. The table has about 45,000 clones, 66% seen once. Sequences were obtained from Tregs from blood. The origin of the receptors is a woman aged 18-29 years with type 1 diabetes.

This chain links TRBV7-9 with TRBJ1-6; 8 positions agree with TRBD1. The CDR3 spans 14 residues. Per germline, CDR1 SEHNR and CDR2 FQNEAQ (reference sequence). After removal of 5 bases from V and 9 bases from J, the junction contained 6 bases not matched to a gene. The CDR3 loop is CASSLGQGGSPLHF. The CDR3 nucleotides are TGTGCCAGCAGCCTTGGACAGGGTGGTTCACCCCTCCACTTT.

CDR3 in amino acids: CASSSTPVNTEAFF. The CDR3 bases are TGTGCCAGCAGCTCCACCCCAGTGAACACTGAAGCTTTCTTT. V usage is TRBV7-2 and J usage is TRBJ1-1; D unresolved. This CDR3 contains 14 residues. V dropped 4 bases and J dropped 0 bases, with 9 bases sitting between them. The germline gives CDR1 SGHTA, CDR2 FQGNSA.

In this sample, this clone turned up once. The chain links TRBV7-2 to TRBJ2-3; 14 bases fit TRBD2. The CDR3 runs 19 residues. The germline V gene has CDR1 SGHTA and CDR2 FQGNSA. With 6 bases clipped from V and 0 bases from J, the junction kept 11 bases outside the gene matches. CDR3 in DNA: TGTGCCAGCAGTCGGACTAGCGGGGGGCGGAGGCCTAGCACAGATACGCAGTATTTT. Amino acids: CASSRTSGGRRPSTDTQYF.

By sample share, this clone is medium-sized (0.01 to 0.1%). The V gene is TRBV10-3, the J gene TRBJ2-1, with D tentatively TRBD2 (5 bases). V lost 8 bases to trimming and J lost 7 bases, with 18 bases between them. The germline V gene encodes CDR1 ENHRY and CDR2 SYGVKD. The CDR3 contains 14 residues. This CDR3 reads CAIRTGMGENEQFF. CDR3 DNA: TGTGCCATCCGAACCGGGATGGGTGAGAATGAGCAGTTCTTC.

A few counts support this clone. This chain links TRBV6-5 with TRBJ2-1; tentatively, D is TRBD2 (7 bases). CDR1 is MNHEY, CDR2 SVGAGI, per germline. Between the trimmed V and J ends, which lost 6 bases and 4 bases, there was a span of 13 bases. This CDR3 contains 14 residues. The CDR3 sequence: CASSRGRGYNEQFF. In nucleotides, the CDR3 is TGTGCCAGCAGCCGGGGGCGGGGGTACAATGAGCAGTTCTTC.

The V gene is TRBV7-8, the J gene TRBJ2-7, with 8 bases that match TRBD2. Losses at the gene ends were 5 bases for V and 0 bases for J; bases not matched to a gene: 0. The CDR3 sequence is 13 residues long. CDR1 SGHVS and CDR2 FQNEAQ come from the germline V gene. CDR3 residues: CASSRGGSYEQYF. CDR3 coding DNA: TGTGCCAGCAGCCGGGGGGGCTCCTACGAGCAGTACTTC.